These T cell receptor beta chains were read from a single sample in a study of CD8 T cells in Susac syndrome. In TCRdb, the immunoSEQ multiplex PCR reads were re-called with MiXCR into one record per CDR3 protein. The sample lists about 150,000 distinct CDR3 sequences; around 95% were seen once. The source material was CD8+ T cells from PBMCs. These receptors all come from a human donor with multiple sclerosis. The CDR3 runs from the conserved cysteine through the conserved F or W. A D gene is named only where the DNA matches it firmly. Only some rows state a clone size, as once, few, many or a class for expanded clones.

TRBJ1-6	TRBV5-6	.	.	TGTGCCAGCAGCCACACACCCGTGGGTTCACCCCTCCACTTT	CASSHTPVGSPLHF
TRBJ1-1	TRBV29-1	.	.	TGCAGCGTTGAAGCGGGAAACACTGAAGCTTTCTTT	CSVEAGNTEAFF
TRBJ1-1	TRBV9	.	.	TGTGCCAGCAGCGTAGTGGGGGGCGAGACTGAAGCTTTCTTT	CASSVVGGETEAFF
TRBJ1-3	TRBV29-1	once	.	TGCAGCGTCGCCCTGGGAGGGCTCGGAAACACCATATATTTT	CSVALGGLGNTIYF
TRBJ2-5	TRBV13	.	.	TGTGCCAGCCGGTGGAGGGATGCGGAGACCCAGTACTTC	CASRWRDAETQYF
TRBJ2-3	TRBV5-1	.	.	TGCGCCAGCAGCTTGGGGGCCCTCACAGATACGCAGTATTTT	CASSLGALTDTQYF
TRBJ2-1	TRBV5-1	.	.	TGCGCCAGCAGTAGAGGACCGACGAACTCCTACAATGAGCAGTTCTTC	CASSRGPTNSYNEQFF
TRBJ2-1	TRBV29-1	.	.	TGCAGCGTGGAGCGTCGTCTCTACAATGAGCAGTTCTTC	CSVERRLYNEQFF
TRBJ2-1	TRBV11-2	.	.	TGTGCCAGCAGCTCGGGACTCTCCAATGAGCAGTTCTTC	CASSSGLSNEQFF
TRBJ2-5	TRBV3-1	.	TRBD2	TGTGCCAGCAGCCTACCGGGACTAGCGGGCAAGCAAGAGACCCAGTACTTC	CASSLPGLAGKQETQYF
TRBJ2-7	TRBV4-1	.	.	TGCGCCAGCAGCCAGGGTCCCCGTCTCGAGCAGTACTTC	CASSQGPRLEQYF
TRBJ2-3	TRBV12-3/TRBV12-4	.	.	TGTGCCAGCAGTTCCCCTCTGGCGAAGGATACGCAGTATTTT	CASSSPLAKDTQYF
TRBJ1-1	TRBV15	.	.	TGTGCCACCAGCGGAACCAGGGTCACTGAAGCTTTCTTT	CATSGTRVTEAFF
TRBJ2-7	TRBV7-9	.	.	TGTGCCAGCAGCTTAGCTACTACAGACTTC	CASSLATTDF
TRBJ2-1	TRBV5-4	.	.	TGTGCCAGCAGCCCCCTAGAGACTAGGGTGAGTGGGGAGCAGTTCTTC	CASSPLETRVSGEQFF
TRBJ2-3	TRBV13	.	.	TGTGCCAGCACCTGGAGGGGGTCCCCGGATACGCAGTATTTT	CASTWRGSPDTQYF
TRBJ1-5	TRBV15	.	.	TGTGCCACCAGCACAGACCCCAATCAGCCCCAGCATTTT	CATSTDPNQPQHF
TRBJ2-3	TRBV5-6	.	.	TGTGCCAGCAGCTGGGGTGGGAGCACAGATACGCAGTATTTT	CASSWGGSTDTQYF
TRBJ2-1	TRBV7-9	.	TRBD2	TGTGCCAGCAGCTTACCTAGCGGGGGACGGAGCTCCTACAATGAGCAGTTCTTC	CASSLPSGGRSSYNEQFF
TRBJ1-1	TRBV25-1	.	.	TGTGCCAGCAGTGACCCTCACACTGAAGCTTTCTTT	CASSDPHTEAFF
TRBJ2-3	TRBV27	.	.	TGTGCCAGCAGTTTATCGTTACAGACAGATACGCAGTATTTT	CASSLSLQTDTQYF
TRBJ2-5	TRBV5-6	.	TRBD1	TGTGCCAGCAGCTTTGGGGTTGTACAGGGGCGAGAGACCCAGTACTTC	CASSFGVVQGRETQYF
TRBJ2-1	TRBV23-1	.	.	TGCGCCAGCAGTCATATCAATGAGCAGTTCTTC	CASSHINEQFF
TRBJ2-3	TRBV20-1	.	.	TGCAGTGCTAGTCTGGATCGCGGAAGGCCGGATACGCAGTATTTT	CSASLDRGRPDTQYF
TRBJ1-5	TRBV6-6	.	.	TGTGCCAGCAGGGGCGGGGGCAATCAGCCCCAGCATTTT	CASRGGGNQPQHF
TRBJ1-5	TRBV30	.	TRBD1	TGTGCCTGGCGACCAGGGGGCTTACATCAGCCCCAGCATTTT	CAWRPGGLHQPQHF
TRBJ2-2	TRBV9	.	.	TGTGCCAGCAGCGTGAGGCACGGGGAGCTGTTTTTT	CASSVRHGELFF
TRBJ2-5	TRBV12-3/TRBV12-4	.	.	TGTGCCAGCAAGAGTCGGGGTAAAGTTCAAGAGACCCAGTACTTC	CASKSRGKVQETQYF
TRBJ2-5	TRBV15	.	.	TGTGCCACCAGCAGAGCCCGTACAGGCCAAGAGACCCAGTACTTC	CATSRARTGQETQYF
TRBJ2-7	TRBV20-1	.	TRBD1	TGCAGTGCTGAACAGGGGGCCAACGAGCAGTACTTC	CSAEQGANEQYF
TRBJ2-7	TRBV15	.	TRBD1	TGTGCCACCAGTCCCCGGGGGACAGGTTCCTACGAGCAGTACTTC	CATSPRGTGSYEQYF
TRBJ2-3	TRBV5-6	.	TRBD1	TGTGCCAGCAGCTTCTTAGTCAGGGGGACAGATACGCAGTATTTT	CASSFLVRGTDTQYF
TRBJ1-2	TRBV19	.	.	TGTGCCAGTAGTTGGACCACAACAGGCGGCTATGGCTACACCTTC	CASSWTTTGGYGYTF
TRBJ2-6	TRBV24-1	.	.	TGTGCCACCAGTGACAACTCTGGGGCCAACGTCCTGACTTTC	CATSDNSGANVLTF
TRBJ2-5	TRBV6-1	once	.	TGTGCCAGCAGGGGCAGCCAAGAGACCCAGTACTTC	CASRGSQETQYF
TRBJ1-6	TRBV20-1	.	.	TGCAGTGCTAGGGAAGGGATCGATAATTCACCCCTCCACTTT	CSAREGIDNSPLHF
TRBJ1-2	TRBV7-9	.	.	TGTGCCAGCAGCTTAGCCCGGTTCTACACCTTC	CASSLARFYTF
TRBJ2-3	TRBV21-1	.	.	TGTGCCAGCAGCAAAGCCCCTGGCGGGGGCTCCACAGATACGCAGTATTTT	CASSKAPGGGSTDTQYF
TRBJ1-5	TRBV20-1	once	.	TGCAGTGCCACACCCGCTATGGGGGCCCAACAGCCCCAGCATTTT	CSATPAMGAQQPQHF
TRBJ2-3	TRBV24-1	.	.	TGTGCCACCAGTGATCCAGGGGTTGCAGATACGCAGTATTTT	CATSDPGVADTQYF
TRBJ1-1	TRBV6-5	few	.	TGTGCCAGCACCGACTCGTGGGAAAACACTGAAGCTTTCTTT	CASTDSWENTEAFF
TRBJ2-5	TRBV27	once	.	TGTGCCAGCGGCCATGGGGGAACACAAGAGACCCAGTACTTC	CASGHGGTQETQYF
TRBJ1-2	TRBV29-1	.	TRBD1	TGCAGCGCCCGGGGACAGGGAAACTATGGCTACACCTTC	CSARGQGNYGYTF
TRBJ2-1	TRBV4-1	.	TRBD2	TGCGCCAGCAGCCCGAAAGCCCTAGCGGGGGGCAGTGAGCAGTTCTTC	CASSPKALAGGSEQFF
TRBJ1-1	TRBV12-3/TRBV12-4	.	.	TGTGCCAGCAAACCCGGAGGTGTTGGTGAAGCTTTCTTT	CASKPGGVGEAFF
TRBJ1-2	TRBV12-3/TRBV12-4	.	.	TGTGCCAGCAGTTCTCGAAGGGACTCTGGCTACACCTTC	CASSSRRDSGYTF
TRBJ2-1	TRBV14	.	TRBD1	TGTGCCAGCAGCCAAGATCTGTACAGGGGGCATGAGCAGTTCTTC	CASSQDLYRGHEQFF
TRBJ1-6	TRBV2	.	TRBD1	TGTGCCAGCAGTGAGGGACAGGGACCCTTATCCCTCCACTTT	CASSEGQGPLSLHF
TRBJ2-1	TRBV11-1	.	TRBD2	TGTGCCAGCAGCCCACAAACAAGCGGGGGTGGTCCCTACAATGAGCAGTTCTTC	CASSPQTSGGGPYNEQFF
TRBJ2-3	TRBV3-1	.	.	TGTGCCAGCAGCCTAGGGTTACGGGCCACAGATACGCAGTATTTT	CASSLGLRATDTQYF
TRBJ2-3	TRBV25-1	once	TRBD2	TGTGCCAGCAGTGAATATCAAATGGCTTCACTAGCGGAACAAGATACGCAGTATTTT	CASSEYQMASLAEQDTQYF
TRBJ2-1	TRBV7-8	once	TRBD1	TGTGCCAGCAGTCGGGACAGGGGGCGCAAGGAGCAGTTCTTC	CASSRDRGRKEQFF
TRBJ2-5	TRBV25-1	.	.	TGTGCCAGCAGTCAACAGGGTCTTCAAGAGACCCAGTACTTC	CASSQQGLQETQYF
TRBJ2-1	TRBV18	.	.	TGTGCCAGCTCACCCCCCACCAATGAGCAGTTCTTC	CASSPPTNEQFF
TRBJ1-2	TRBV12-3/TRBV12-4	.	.	TGTGCCAGCAGTGACGTCGACGGGGGCTACACCTTC	CASSDVDGGYTF
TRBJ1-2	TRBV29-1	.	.	TGCAGCGTTGTAGTAAACTATGGCTACACCTTC	CSVVVNYGYTF
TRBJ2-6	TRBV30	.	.	TGTGCCTGGAGTGTACCCGGCCGGGCAGGCAACTCTGGGGCCAACGTCCTGACTTTC	CAWSVPGRAGNSGANVLTF
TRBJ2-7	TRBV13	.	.	TGTGCCAGCAGTTCCCAAGCGGGCGGTATGGACTTC	CASSSQAGGMDF
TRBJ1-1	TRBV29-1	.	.	TGCAGCAGCACAGGGTTCTCGGATGAAGCTTTCTTT	CSSTGFSDEAFF
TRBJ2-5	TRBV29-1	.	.	TGCAGCGTTTTCTTCACTATAGCGAGAGAGACCCAGTACTTC	CSVFFTIARETQYF